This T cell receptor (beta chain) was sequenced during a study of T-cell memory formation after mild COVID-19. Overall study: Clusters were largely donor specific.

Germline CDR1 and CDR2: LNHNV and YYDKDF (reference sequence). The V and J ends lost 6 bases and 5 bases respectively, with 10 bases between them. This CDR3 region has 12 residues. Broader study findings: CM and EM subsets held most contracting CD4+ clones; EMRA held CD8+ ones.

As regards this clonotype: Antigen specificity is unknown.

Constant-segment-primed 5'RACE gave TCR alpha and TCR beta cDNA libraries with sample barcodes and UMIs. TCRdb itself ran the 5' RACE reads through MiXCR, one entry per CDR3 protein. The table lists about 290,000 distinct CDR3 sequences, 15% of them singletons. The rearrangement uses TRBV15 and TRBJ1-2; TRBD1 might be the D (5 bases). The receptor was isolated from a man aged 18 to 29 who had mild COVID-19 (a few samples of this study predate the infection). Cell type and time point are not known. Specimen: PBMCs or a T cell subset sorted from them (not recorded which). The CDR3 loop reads CATRKTEYGYTF. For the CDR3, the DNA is TGTGCCACCAGAAAGACAGAGTATGGCTACACCTTC.